Listed here is a single T cell receptor (beta chain). Its antigen is undetermined. The data stem from a study of cytomegalovirus exposure and HLA in healthy donors. Across the whole study: The 95 to 150 validation repertoires used a platform that matched the one used for the approximately 700 first-cohort repertoires, as a later analysis reported. General study findings and limits: TCR beta chains numbering approximately 150 were designated cytomegalovirus-associated.

Assay: immunoSEQ multiplex PCR; the TCRdb copy retains only in-frame clones and omits some. The table shows about 360,000 clones, with more than 80% occurring only once. The sequenced material came from PBMCs. The clonotype comes from a woman between 18 and 29 years old in good health and CMV-seronegative.

CDR3 residues: CAACRDEQYF. CDR3 DNA sequence: TGTGCCGCCTGCAGGGACGAGCAGTACTTC. The J gene is TRBJ2-7, the V gene TRBV5-3; D is perhaps TRBD1 (5 bases). TRBV5-3 is assigned to the ORF class and has an uncertain function. The CDR3 totals 10 residues. Trimming cost V 10 bases and J 5 bases, with 10 bases left between them.